This T cell receptor (beta chain) originates from a study of shared clonotypes between healthy human individuals. This clone was seen many times. Its antigen is still unknown. This CDR3 is also generated by other DNA sequences in the sample. The CDR3 is 14 residues long. V was clipped by 0 bases and J by 2 bases, with 8 bases between them. Germline-derived CDR1 and CDR2 are SGDLS and YYNGEE. Researchers ran the assay at a deep level. The table came from immunoSEQ multiplex PCR; TCRdb's copy has only in-frame clones and leaves some out. The repertoire consists of about 640,000 clones, with about two thirds occurring once and the leading ten covering 1.5% to 2%. Overall study findings and caveats: Limitation of the genetic and exposure-history diversity represented came from the few donors. Generation probabilities of non-shared clonotypes were lower (relative to those shared by all four donors). Of the naive CD4 clonotypes, 4% to 5% were shared across a few donors.

The sequenced sample was memory CD4+ T cells sorted from blood. The subset is: CD45RA-negative fraction. This TCR derives from a woman aged 25-40 years in good health. This chain uses TRBV9 with TRBJ1-2; D gene unclear. The CDR3 DNA reads TGTGCCAGCAGCGTAGGAACGGAGAACTATGGCTACACCTTC. This codes for CASSVGTENYGYTF.